These 21 T cell receptor beta chains originate from one sample sequenced in a study of CD8 T cells in Susac syndrome (dated by TCRdb to between 2017 and 2020). Libraries were built with the immunoSEQ multiplex PCR assay. RNA was extracted using the RNeasy kit, and roughly 0.5 to 1 ug of the RNA was reverse transcribed with random hexamers. TCRdb itself trimmed the public reads at Q25 with fastp, ran MiXCR and retained productive beta chains. Rows with a matching CDR3 protein are joined into one entry that keeps the most common DNA and genes. This sample has 250,000 or so distinct CDR3 sequences in its table, and about 94% of those were observed once. Of the sample, 0.065% to 0.08% is held by the ten largest clones. Sequencing input: CD4+ T cells from PBMCs. All receptors come from a human donor with multiple sclerosis.

The chain is built from TRBV6-2 or TRBV6-3 and TRBJ2-5; D unresolved. Trimming cost V 7 bases and J 4 bases, with 13 bases left between them. Germline CDR1 and CDR2: MNHEY and SVGEGT. The CDR3 is made up of 13 amino acids. For the CDR3, the DNA is TGTGCCAGCACCCCTACGTGGTTAGAGACCCAGTACTTC. Translation: CASTPTWLETQYF.

The J gene is TRBJ2-3, the V gene TRBV30; 7 positions match TRBD2. V gave up 3 bases and J gave up 0 bases; unmatched junction bases: 9. This CDR3 is built from 16 residues. The germline V gene has CDR1 GTSNPN and CDR2 SVGIG (reference sequence). The CDR3 loop reads CAWRRGSYGSTDTQYF. For the CDR3, the DNA is TGTGCCTGGAGACGCGGGAGCTACGGAAGCACAGATACGCAGTATTTT.

V usage is TRBV5-1 and J usage is TRBJ2-7; D is tentatively TRBD1 or TRBD2 (5 bases each). Trimming took off 4 bases at V and 7 bases at J, with 21 bases between the two ends. CDR3 size: 15 residues. The germline CDR1 and CDR2 sequences are SGHRS and YFSETQ. The CDR3 DNA reads as TGCGCCAGCAGCGTCCAACCGGGGACCGGGGAGGAGCAGTACTTC. It translates to CASSVQPGTGEEQYF.

The rearrangement uses TRBV6-5 and TRBJ2-3, with D possibly TRBD1 on 5 matching bases. Germline assignment: CDR1 MNHEY and CDR2 SVGAGI. The V gene lost 0 bases and the J gene lost 2 bases, with 6 bases spanning the gap. The CDR3 has 14 amino acids. The CDR3 DNA reads as TGTGCCAGCAGTTACTCGGACAACACAGATACGCAGTATTTT. Its translation: CASSYSDNTDTQYF.

The chain combines TRBV5-1 with TRBJ2-1; 13 bases are a match to TRBD2. The V segment lost 4 bases and the J segment 7 bases; nucleotides outside the gene matches: 5. CDR1 and CDR2 from the germline V gene are SGHRS and YFSETQ. The CDR3 totals 15 residues. CDR3 amino acids: CASSALAGGTNEQFF. The CDR3 DNA follows: TGCGCCAGCAGCGCACTAGCGGGAGGGACGAATGAGCAGTTCTTC.

V is TRBV19 and J is TRBJ2-1, with D maybe TRBD1 (5 bases). CDR1 and CDR2 (germline): LNHDA, SQIVND (reference sequence). This CDR3 spans 14 amino acids. V shed 5 bases and J shed 6 bases, with 14 bases lying between them. As DNA, the CDR3 is TGTGCCAGTAGTCCTTATACCGACAGCAATGAGCAGTTCTTC. Translation gives CASSPYTDSNEQFF.

The CDR3 DNA follows: TGCAGTGCTAGGCGGCAGGGGAGTCAGCCCCAGCATTTT. It codes for CSARRQGSQPQHF. The chain has TRBV20-1 and TRBJ1-5; weak D call: TRBD1 (6 bases). The germline V and J ends were trimmed by 3 bases and 6 bases, with 12 bases remaining between them. CDR1 DFQATT and CDR2 SNEGSKA come from the germline V gene (reference sequence). CDR3 length equals 13 residues.

This clonotype was seen more than once but under ten times. The chain carries TRBV30 and TRBJ2-1, with D possibly TRBD2 on 5 matching bases. Trimming pared 7 bases from V and 0 bases from J, leaving 10 bases between. Germline V gene sequence: CDR1 GTSNPN, CDR2 SVGIG (reference sequence). The CDR3 is made up of 13 amino acids. The CDR3 loop reads CASTGSSYNEQFF. In nucleotides, the CDR3 is TGTGCCTCAACGGGGAGCTCCTACAATGAGCAGTTCTTC.

This chain joins TRBV6-6 and TRBJ1-1; a possible D gene is TRBD1 (6 bases). The CDR3 runs to 14 residues. CDR1 is MNHNY, CDR2 SVGAGI, per germline (reference sequence). V was pared by 6 bases and J by 3 bases, with 14 bases between. CDR3 DNA: TGTGCCAGCAGACCGGGGGGGGCGGACACTGAAGCTTTCTTT. It specifies CASRPGGADTEAFF.

The chain employs TRBV2 and TRBJ2-3; D remains unclear. CDR1 and CDR2 from the germline V gene are SNHLY and FYNNEI. V was cut by 4 bases and J by 5 bases, with 4 bases left in between. The CDR3 runs 11 residues. CDR3 residues: CASSVQDTQYF. In DNA form, the CDR3 reads TGTGCCAGCAGTGTCCAAGATACGCAGTATTTT.

The chain links TRBV5-4 to TRBJ2-3; TRBD2 agrees at 8 bases. V was pared by 5 bases and J by 4 bases, with 9 bases of the junction left unmatched. CDR3 length: 15 amino acids. Germline V gene lookup returns CDR1 SGHNT and CDR2 YYREEE (reference sequence). CDR3 protein: CASSPLAGLADTQYF. The CDR3 DNA reads as TGTGCCAGCAGTCCCTTAGCGGGACTTGCAGATACGCAGTATTTT.

This sequence joins TRBV18 and TRBJ1-2; no firm D call. The V end lost 0 bases, the J end lost 6 bases, and 11 bases lay between the germline ends. The CDR3 totals 14 residues. Per the germline V gene, CDR1 is KGHSH and CDR2 is LQKENI. The CDR3 nucleotides are TGTGCCAGCTCACCACCGGGGAGGGTTGATGGCTACACCTTC. It is translated as CASSPPGRVDGYTF. Based on the CDR3 plus reference TRBV18 and TRBJ1-2, the full variable domain is NAGVMQNPRHLVRRRGQEARLRCSPMKGHSHVYWYRQLPEEGLKFMVYLQKENIIDESGMPKERFSAEFPKEGPSILRIQQVVRGDSAAYFCASSPPGRVDGYTFGSGTRLTVV.

The rearrangement uses TRBV13 and TRBJ2-1; possibly TRBD1 for D (8 bases). CDR3 size: 20 residues. Trimming took 4 bases from V and 4 from J, leaving 29 bases between them. In germline, CDR1 is PRHDT, CDR2 FYEKMQ (reference sequence). This CDR3 is CASSSPIGSEQGGIYNEQFF. The CDR3 coding sequence is TGTGCCAGCAGCTCACCGATAGGATCAGAACAGGGGGGGATTTACAATGAGCAGTTCTTC.

This rearrangement joins TRBV25-1 to TRBJ1-6; D not certain. Per germline, CDR1 MGHDK and CDR2 SYGVNS. CDR3 length: 12 amino acids. V lost 3 bases and J 13 bases, leaving 10 bases between the germline ends. The DNA of the CDR3 is TGTGCCAGCAGTGAGGGGATTGCGCCCCTCCACTTT. Its translation is CASSEGIAPLHF.

The chain links TRBV29-1 to TRBJ1-1; 9 nucleotides line up with TRBD1. The trim removed 7 bases at V and 4 bases at J, leaving 4 bases unmatched. The CDR3 has 12 residues. Per germline, CDR1 SQVTM and CDR2 ANQGSEA. Written as DNA, the CDR3 is TGCAGCGCGGGACAGGGCGGCACTGAAGCTTTCTTT. This translates into CSAGQGGTEAFF.

CDR3 sequence reads: CASSPTGLSNQPQHF. In nucleotides, the CDR3 is TGTGCCAGCAGCCCGACAGGTCTTAGCAATCAGCCCCAGCATTTT. The gene calls are TRBV6-5 and TRBJ1-5, with D maybe TRBD1 (6 bases). Germline CDR1 MNHEY, CDR2 SVGAGI. V lost 6 bases, J lost 0 bases, and 12 bases lay in between. CDR3 length: 15 residues.

The genes are TRBV5-1 and TRBJ1-2, with 7 bases fitting TRBD1. V shed 5 bases and J 6 bases; nucleotides not matched to a gene: 10. CDR1 is SGHRS and CDR2 is YFSETQ in the germline V gene. CDR3 size: 14 residues. Here the CDR3 reads CASRLTGNEDGYTF. Here the CDR3 DNA reads TGCGCCAGCAGGTTGACAGGGAACGAGGATGGCTACACCTTC.

The chain combines TRBV20-1 with TRBJ1-2, with a possible D match to TRBD1 (6 bases). Germline V gene sequence: CDR1 DFQATT, CDR2 SNEGSKA (reference sequence). V gave up 4 bases and J gave up 7 bases, with 16 bases separating them. The CDR3 consists of 13 residues. The CDR3 DNA is TGCAGTGCTACCCCCGGGGGCGCGTTTGGCTACACCTTC. Its protein product is CSATPGGAFGYTF.

V gene TRBV30 combines with J gene TRBJ1-2, with TRBD1 as a possible D gene (5 bases). Trimming cost V 8 bases and J 8 bases, with 21 bases left between them. CDR1 and CDR2 (germline): GTSNPN, SVGIG (reference sequence). The CDR3 covers 13 residues. The CDR3 DNA reads as TGTGCCCGGAAACCCATCAGGGTGGAGGGCTACACCTTC. It specifies CARKPIRVEGYTF.

This clonotype is a singleton in its sample. V and J are TRBV28 and TRBJ1-2; 7 nucleotides match TRBD1. Germline CDR1 reads MDHEN; CDR2 reads SYDVKM. The V gene end was trimmed by 6 bases and the J gene end by 6 bases; junction bases not matched to a gene: 16. The CDR3 contains 16 residues. The CDR3 spells CASRLPGGTADNGYTF. The CDR3 DNA is TGTGCCAGCAGGTTGCCGGGAGGGACAGCTGATAATGGCTACACCTTC.

V gene TRBV18 combines with J gene TRBJ1-5; D gene unclear. This CDR3 region has 15 residues. Deletions cut 1 base from V and 2 bases from J, with 9 bases between. CDR1 is KGHSH and CDR2 is LQKENI in the germline V gene. This chain's CDR3 is CASSPQGPGNQPQHF. The CDR3 DNA follows: TGTGCCAGCTCACCACAAGGACCTGGCAATCAGCCCCAGCATTTT.